The clone carrying this TCR beta chain was picked up one time. Its antigen is as yet unknown. This entry belongs to a study of long-term antiretroviral therapy in people with HIV. The study, taken as a whole, reports: Therapy changes, viral resistance and ART adherence were not documented in the available data. Although diversity increased after ART, it remained lower than in transplant donor controls.

The CDR3 consists of 14 residues. Germline lookup yields CDR1 SNHLY and CDR2 FYNNEI. Trimming took off 2 bases at V and 8 bases at J, with 15 bases between the two ends. Samples held roughly 0.85-11 million cryopreserved PBMC before DNA extraction. Running of the v3.0 immunoSEQ assay took place at survey level. This table comes from immunoSEQ multiplex PCR, and its TCRdb copy is limited to in-frame clones, with some not included. This table holds tens of thousands of clones, more than 75% found once. This chain connects TRBV2 to TRBJ1-2, with D possibly matching TRBD1 (5 bases). This sequence was found in a woman between 50 and 59 years old with HIV. The source material was unsorted PBMCs, sampled 0.1 years before starting antiretroviral therapy. The CDR3 DNA follows: TGTGCCAGCAGTGAAAGGCGGGGGATAGAGGGCTACACCTTC. It is translated as CASSERRGIEGYTF.